A single sample is the source of the 18 T cell receptor beta chains below, sequenced in a study of blood T cell repertoires in COVID-19. TCRdb's table, derived via immunoSEQ multiplex PCR, lists solely in-frame clones and lacks some. The sample gives 95,000 to 150,000 clones, more than 70% of which show up once; roughly 1.2% is in the top ten. The sample consisted of peripheral blood. The receptors shown here come from a woman older than 75 with acute or convalescent COVID-19.

The gene calls are TRBV4-2 and TRBJ2-1, with D possibly being TRBD2 (5 bases). Germline V CDR1 and CDR2: LGHNA, YNFKEQ. V was clipped by 1 base and J by 3 bases, with 10 bases between them. The CDR3 has 15 residues. CDR3 coding DNA: TGTGCCAGCAGCCAAGGGAGGTCAGGCTACAATGAGCAGTTCTTC. This codes for CASSQGRSGYNEQFF.

This clone was picked up one time. V and J are TRBV4-1 and TRBJ2-1; 8 nucleotides match TRBD2. Germline V gives CDR1 MGHRA, CDR2 YSYEKL. With V trimmed by 4 bases and J by 4 bases, 9 bases remained unmatched. The CDR3 runs to 16 residues. The CDR3 sequence: CASSPHRRGAYNEQFF. The CDR3 DNA is TGCGCCAGCAGCCCTCACCGGCGGGGGGCGTACAATGAGCAGTTCTTC.

This clone was counted only a few times. This sequence joins TRBV27 and TRBJ2-7; TRBD1 agrees at 7 bases. CDR1 and CDR2 (germline): MNHEY, SMNVEV (reference sequence). This CDR3 is built from 14 residues. J lost 4 bases, V lost 4 bases, and 7 bases had no gene match. CDR3 sequence reads: CASSSAGGKYEQYF. CDR3 sequence (DNA): TGTGCCAGCAGTTCGGCAGGGGGAAAATACGAGCAGTACTTC.

This sequence joins TRBV25-1 and TRBJ1-1; TRBD1 aligns across 7 bases. CDR3 size: 13 residues. Germline V gene sequence: CDR1 MGHDK, CDR2 SYGVNS. Trimming took 8 bases from V and 4 from J; bases not matched to a gene: 7. In DNA, the CDR3 is TGTGCCAGCCCCAGGACAGGAGCCACTGAAGCTTTCTTT. Protein product: CASPRTGATEAFF.

The gene calls are TRBV18 and TRBJ2-3; 7 bases align to TRBD2. The CDR3 is made up of 14 amino acids. V shed 2 bases, J shed 1 base, and the junction held 0 bases outside the gene matches. CDR1 KGHSH and CDR2 LQKENI come from the germline V gene. The CDR3 here is CASSPGLGTDTQYF. DNA for the CDR3: TGTGCCAGCTCACCAGGACTAGGCACAGATACGCAGTATTTT.

The chain joins TRBV5-6 to TRBJ2-5; D gene ambiguous. The germline gives CDR1 SGHDT, CDR2 YYEEEE. The germline V and J ends were trimmed by 0 bases and 0 bases, with 6 bases remaining between them. There are 14 residues in the CDR3. DNA of the CDR3: TGTGCCAGCAGCTTGGTTGCGGACCAAGAGACCCAGTACTTC. Residues: CASSLVADQETQYF.

This chain connects TRBV27 to TRBJ1-6; D remains ambiguous. Deletions cut 3 bases from V and 8 bases from J, with 11 bases between. The germline gives CDR1 MNHEY, CDR2 SMNVEV (reference sequence). The CDR3 runs 14 residues. The CDR3 is CASSFGRRDSPLHF. In DNA, the CDR3 is TGTGCCAGCAGTTTTGGGAGGAGGGATTCACCCCTCCACTTT.

V usage is TRBV6-2 or TRBV6-3 and J usage is TRBJ1-2, with 8 bases identical to TRBD1. With V trimmed by 6 bases and J by 3 bases, 6 bases remained unmatched. CDR3 length: 14 amino acids. Germline V gene sequence: CDR1 MNHEY, CDR2 SVGEGT. CDR3 loop: CASSHAGGDYGYTF. The CDR3 bases are TGTGCCAGCAGCCACGCAGGGGGCGACTATGGCTACACCTTC.

J is TRBJ2-1 and V is TRBV5-1, with TRBD1 matching over 7 bases. Trimming cost V 4 bases and J 6 bases; bases outside gene matches: 10. Germline CDR1 is SGHRS and CDR2 is YFSETQ. The CDR3 is made up of 15 amino acids. The CDR3 reads CASSPRTGNSNEQFF. The CDR3 region has the DNA TGCGCCAGCAGCCCCCGGACAGGCAACAGCAATGAGCAGTTCTTC.

This clone was seen a handful of times. The chain has TRBV7-9 and TRBJ2-7; tentative D call: TRBD1 (5 bases). V was shortened by 2 bases and J by 2 bases, with 10 bases between the two germline ends. This CDR3 contains 14 residues. Germline assignment: CDR1 SEHNR and CDR2 FQNEAQ (reference sequence). The CDR3 sequence is CASSLRGSPYEQYF. DNA of the CDR3: TGTGCCAGCAGCTTAAGGGGAAGTCCCTACGAGCAGTACTTC. Based on the CDR3 plus reference TRBV7-9 and TRBJ2-7, the full variable domain is DTGVSQNPRHKITKRGQNVTFRCDPISEHNRLYWYRQTLGQGPEFLTYFQNEAQLEKSRLLSDRFSAERPKGSFSTLEIQRTEQGDSAMYLCASSLRGSPYEQYFGPGTRLTVT.

V and J are TRBV7-2 and TRBJ1-1; D might be TRBD1 (5 bases). Germline V gives CDR1 SGHTA, CDR2 FQGNSA. This CDR3 has 14 amino acids. V dropped 7 bases and J dropped 4 bases, with 16 bases sitting between them. The CDR3: CASTRRGFGTEAFF. For the CDR3, the DNA is TGTGCCAGCACCCGGCGGGGGTTCGGCACTGAAGCTTTCTTT.

The chain recombines TRBV3-1 (or the pseudogene TRBV3-2) with TRBJ2-4; perhaps TRBD2 as D (5 bases). Germline CDR1 and CDR2: LGHDT and YNNKEL (reference sequence). V was cut by 2 bases and J by 5 bases, with 7 bases left in between. CDR3 length equals 13 residues. The CDR3 sequence: CASSQWGENIQYF. DNA for the CDR3: TGTGCCAGCAGCCAATGGGGAGAAAACATTCAGTACTTC.

The chain joins TRBV7-9 to TRBJ1-1, with 8 bases that match TRBD1. Germline V CDR1 and CDR2: SEHNR, FQNEAQ (reference sequence). V shed 1 base, J shed 2 bases, and the junction held 3 bases outside the gene matches. The CDR3 totals 15 residues. The CDR3 DNA follows: TGTGCCAGCAGCTTAGGTACAGGGGGAAACACTGAAGCTTTCTTT. Translation gives CASSLGTGGNTEAFF.

This clone was detected once. The V gene is TRBV29-1, the J gene TRBJ1-2; tentative D call: TRBD1 (6 bases). The CDR3 covers 13 residues. Deletions cut 4 bases from V and 1 base from J, with 10 bases between. Germline-derived CDR1 and CDR2 are SQVTM and ANQGSEA. CDR3 bases: TGCAGCGTTGTCCCAGGGGTTAACTATGGCTACACCTTC. Its translation: CSVVPGVNYGYTF.

The V call is TRBV3-1 (or the pseudogene TRBV3-2), the J call TRBJ2-7, with D maybe TRBD2 (5 bases). Germline V lookup: CDR1 LGHDT, CDR2 YNNKEL (reference sequence). Trimming removed 3 bases at V and 6 bases at J, with 9 bases between. This CDR3 has 12 residues. The CDR3 region is CASSHREGEQYF. The CDR3 nucleotides read TGTGCCAGCAGCCACCGAGAGGGCGAGCAGTACTTC.

The chain joins TRBV2 to TRBJ1-1; D unclear. V lost 5 bases and J lost 2, with 12 bases in between. Germline lookup yields CDR1 SNHLY and CDR2 FYNNEI. This CDR3 spans 14 amino acids. The CDR3 spells CASSWAAVNTEAFF. The CDR3 DNA is TGTGCCAGCAGTTGGGCAGCCGTAAACACTGAAGCTTTCTTT.

The V and J genes are TRBV5-1 and TRBJ2-3, with D perhaps TRBD2 (5 bases). The germline CDR1 and CDR2 sequences are SGHRS and YFSETQ. V lost 4 bases to trimming and J lost 4 bases, with 7 bases between them. The CDR3 is 12 amino acids. CDR3 protein: CASSLGADTQYF. CDR3 nucleotide sequence: TGCGCCAGCAGCCTCGGGGCAGATACGCAGTATTTT.

The genes are TRBV5-4 and TRBJ2-2; TRBD2 agrees at 13 bases. Germline loops: CDR1 SGHNT, CDR2 YYREEE (reference sequence). CDR3 length equals 15 residues. Trimming removed 4 bases from V and 5 bases from J; junction bases left unmatched: 2. CDR3 in amino acids: CASSGLAGETGELFF. CDR3 bases: TGTGCCAGCAGCGGACTAGCGGGGGAGACCGGGGAGCTGTTTTTT.